This T cell receptor beta chain is from a study of T cell responses to AZD1222 COVID-19 vaccine. Overall study findings and caveats: Only after the peak T cell response were repertoires sampled.

Regarding this clone: The target antigen is unknown.

The data were produced by immunoSEQ multiplex PCR, yet TCRdb's version contains in-frame clones alone and is incomplete. This sample carries around 140,000 clones, approximately 90% of them seen once, and the ten largest clones take approximately 3.8%. The specimen comprised peripheral blood, sampled 28 days after the second AZD1222 dose. The sequence derives from an adult who received the AZD1222 COVID-19 vaccine.

CDR3 coding DNA: TGTGCCAGCAGCTCAGGGGACCCCCAGCATTTT. It encodes CASSSGDPQHF. The rearrangement links TRBV7-9 to TRBJ1-5; D is possibly TRBD1 (6 bases). Germline assignment: CDR1 SEHNR and CDR2 FQNEAQ (reference sequence). The CDR3 runs 11 residues. The ends were cut back, 4 bases at V and 10 bases at J, with 8 bases in the middle.